Each of the 14 T cell receptor beta chains below was sequenced from the same sample in a study of cytomegalovirus exposure and HLA in healthy donors. Both 60 Vbeta primers and 13 Jbeta primers went into the PCR. Repertoires were generated with immunoSEQ multiplex PCR, while TCRdb's copy carries only in-frame clones and drops some. The table lists roughly 120,000 clones, roughly 80% of them singletons. Sequenced sample: PBMCs. These receptors all come from a woman younger than 30 in good health and CMV-seronegative.

This sequence joins TRBV6-1 and TRBJ2-3; the D gene is possibly TRBD2 (5 bases). CDR3 length: 14 residues. V lost 3 bases and J 5 bases, leaving 12 bases between the germline ends. Per the germline V gene, CDR1 is MNHNS and CDR2 is SASEGT. CDR3 in amino acids: CASSDPGKGDTQYF. Here the CDR3 DNA reads TGTGCCAGCAGTGACCCGGGAAAAGGAGATACGCAGTATTTT.

The V call is TRBV4-2, the J call TRBJ2-5; 9 nucleotides agree with TRBD2. The CDR3 consists of 14 residues. Germline lookup yields CDR1 LGHNA and CDR2 YNFKEQ. V was pared by 5 bases and J by 1 base, with 2 bases of the junction left unmatched. This CDR3 is CASSNSGGQETQYF. CDR3 DNA: TGTGCCAGCAGCAATAGCGGGGGCCAAGAGACCCAGTACTTC.

This clone has only one observation. The V gene is TRBV2, the J gene TRBJ1-2, with D perhaps matching TRBD1 (6 bases). V was pared by 6 bases and J by 4 bases, with 18 bases between. Per germline, CDR1 SNHLY and CDR2 FYNNEI. This CDR3 contains 15 residues. CDR3 sequence reads: CASSEYRAQSYGYTF. The CDR3 region has the DNA TGTGCCAGCAGCGAATACAGGGCCCAGAGCTATGGCTACACCTTC.

The V gene is TRBV4-2, the J gene TRBJ2-3, with TRBD2 matching 12 bases. The CDR3 is 15 amino acids. CDR1 is LGHNA and CDR2 is YNFKEQ in the germline V gene. V lost 5 bases, J lost 6 bases, and 6 bases stayed unmatched. DNA of the CDR3: TGTGCCAGCAGCAACAGACTAGCGGGAGCCGATACGCAGTATTTT. Translating gives CASSNRLAGADTQYF.

J is TRBJ1-4 and V is TRBV12-5, with TRBD1 identical over 7 bases. The length of the CDR3 is 15 residues. CDR1 is LGHNT, CDR2 FRNRAP, per germline. Trimming took 4 bases from V and 0 from J; bases not matched to a gene: 2. CDR3 nucleotides: TGTGCTAGTGGTTCCGGACAGGCAACTAATGAAAAACTGTTTTTT. It specifies CASGSGQATNEKLFF.

The table lists this clone with a few counts. The chain combines TRBV4-1 with TRBJ1-1; D uncertain. The ends were cut back, 4 bases at V and 2 bases at J, with 17 bases in the middle. The germline V gene encodes CDR1 MGHRA and CDR2 YSYEKL. This CDR3 spans 16 amino acids. Here the CDR3 reads CASSPAADPSNTEAFF. For the CDR3, the DNA is TGCGCCAGCAGCCCCGCGGCAGACCCTTCTAACACTGAAGCTTTCTTT.

The J gene is TRBJ1-2, the V gene TRBV7-9; D gene ambiguous. Per the germline V gene, CDR1 is SEHNR and CDR2 is FQNEAQ (reference sequence). Trimming pared 5 bases from V and 7 bases from J, leaving 17 bases between. This CDR3 is built from 14 residues. In DNA form, the CDR3 reads TGTGCCAGCAGCCCTCTATCTCTCCCGGGTGGCTACACCTTC. Protein product: CASSPLSLPGGYTF.

The rearrangement joins TRBV2 to TRBJ2-6; D is undetermined. Trimming removed 6 bases from V and 2 bases from J, with 11 bases in between. This CDR3 comprises 15 residues. CDR1 SNHLY and CDR2 FYNNEI come from the germline V gene. This CDR3 is CASSIQIPGANVLTF. The CDR3 nucleotides are TGTGCCAGCAGCATCCAGATTCCTGGGGCCAACGTCCTGACTTTC.

This chain links TRBV9 with TRBJ1-2, with D perhaps matching TRBD1 (6 bases). Germline CDR1 and CDR2: SGDLS and YYNGEE. The ends were cut back, 4 bases at V and 8 bases at J, with 18 bases in the middle. The CDR3 runs to 14 residues. This chain's CDR3 is CASSSSIDRIGYTF. Written as DNA, the CDR3 is TGTGCCAGCAGCTCTTCTATTGACAGGATCGGCTACACCTTC.

The gene calls are TRBV25-1 and TRBJ1-1, with D uncertain. The length of the CDR3 is 15 residues. The germline gives CDR1 MGHDK, CDR2 SYGVNS. V dropped 3 bases and J dropped 0 bases, with 11 bases sitting between them. Here the CDR3 reads CASSDRLDMNTEAFF. As DNA, the CDR3 is TGTGCCAGCAGTGATCGACTAGATATGAACACTGAAGCTTTCTTT.

The chain uses TRBV11-2 and TRBJ1-4, with D unresolved. There are 13 residues in the CDR3. The germline V and J ends were trimmed by 5 bases and 5 bases, with 9 bases remaining between them. Germline V gene lookup returns CDR1 SGHAT and CDR2 FQNNGV. The CDR3 bases are TGTGCCAGCAGCGCGTACAGCAATGAAAAACTGTTTTTT. Translation gives CASSAYSNEKLFF.

The rearrangement uses TRBV10-3 and TRBJ1-1; 11 nucleotides align to TRBD1. The CDR3 totals 13 residues. Germline V CDR1 and CDR2: ENHRY, SYGVKD. J was trimmed by 4 bases and V by 11 bases; bases with no gene match: 6. The CDR3 coding sequence is TGTGCCGTCTCCGGGACAGGGGGCACTGAAGCTTTCTTT. Its protein is CAVSGTGGTEAFF.

Only a few counts were recorded for this clone. The rearrangement links TRBV30 to TRBJ1-6; TRBD1 is a possible D gene (6 bases). The CDR3 covers 16 residues. The germline V gene has CDR1 GTSNPN and CDR2 SVGIG (reference sequence). The V and J ends lost 5 bases and 7 bases respectively, with 21 bases between them. The CDR3 nucleotides are TGTGCCTGGGGGATAGAACAGGGAATAGCGAATTCACCCCTCCACTTT. Translating it yields CAWGIEQGIANSPLHF.

The J gene is TRBJ2-5, the V gene TRBV7-2, with 8 positions matching TRBD1. CDR3 size: 14 residues. Germline values: CDR1 SGHTA, CDR2 FQGNSA. The trim removed 4 bases at V and 4 bases at J, leaving 5 bases unmatched. The CDR3 region has the DNA TGTGCCAGCAGCTATAAAACAGGGGGAGAGACCCAGTACTTC. It translates to CASSYKTGGETQYF.